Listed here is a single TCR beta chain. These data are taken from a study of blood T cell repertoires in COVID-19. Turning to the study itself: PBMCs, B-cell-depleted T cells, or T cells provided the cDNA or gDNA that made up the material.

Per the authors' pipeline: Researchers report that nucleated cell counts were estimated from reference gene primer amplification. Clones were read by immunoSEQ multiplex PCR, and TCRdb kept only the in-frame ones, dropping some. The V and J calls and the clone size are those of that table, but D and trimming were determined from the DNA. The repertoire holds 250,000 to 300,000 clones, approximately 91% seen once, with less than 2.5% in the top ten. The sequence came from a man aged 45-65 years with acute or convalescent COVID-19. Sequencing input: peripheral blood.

DNA for the CDR3: TGCGCCAGCAGCGAATCCTTACCCGGGGGCTACGAGCAGTACTTC. This gives the protein CASSESLPGGYEQYF. The chain has TRBV5-1 and TRBJ2-7, with a possible D match to TRBD2 (6 bases). This CDR3 is 15 amino acids long. V shed 4 bases and J shed 3 bases, with 17 bases lying between them. CDR1 and CDR2 (germline): SGHRS, YFSETQ.